This T cell receptor beta chain came from a study of blood T cells in healthy people across ages. As for the study in general: About one barcoded TCR beta cDNA was captured per two T cells. Notes on the study in general: Naive and antigen-experienced cells were not separated, limiting conclusive comparison.

Isolation yielded PBMCs, at least 7 million per sample, in every case. A second 7 to 11 cycle PCR used barcoded and J-beta primers. TCRdb redid the calling of the 5' RACE reads with MiXCR, one entry per CDR3 protein. The sample shows around 800,000 distinct CDR3 sequences, more than 35% of them seen only once. As for this clonotype: Its antigen remains unidentified.

This sequence was found in a man of 80 years or more in good health. Sequenced input: blood.

The CDR3 protein is CASSFGVGLNNEQFF. The CDR3 nucleotides read TGTGCCAGCAGTTTCGGCGTAGGACTAAACAATGAGCAGTTCTTC. The chain uses TRBV12-3 or TRBV12-4 and TRBJ2-1; tentatively, D is TRBD2 (6 bases). This CDR3 region has 15 residues. Trimming left V 3 bases short and J 5 bases short, with 14 bases between.